This T cell receptor beta chain came from a study of cytomegalovirus exposure and HLA in healthy donors. Overall study context: It was reported in a later analysis that the approximately 110 validation repertoires used the same platform as the roughly 640 first-cohort repertoires. Study-level results: Some TCR beta chains (164 of them) were listed as cytomegalovirus-associated.

Trimming left V 7 bases short and J 3 bases short, with 15 bases between. Germline assignment: CDR1 SNHLY and CDR2 FYNNEI. CDR3 length: 15 residues. Libraries were prepared by immunoSEQ multiplex PCR; TCRdb keeps only in-frame clonotypes and omits some of them. The sample includes 190,000 or so clones, roughly 84% of them seen just once. Comment on this clone: No antigen is known for it.

The sequencing sample was made of PBMCs. V and J are TRBV2 and TRBJ1-4, with D unclear. The receptor's source is a woman aged 30 to 39 in good health and CMV-seropositive. CDR3 region: CASTPRAMSNEKLFF. In nucleotides, the CDR3 is TGTGCCAGCACCCCTCGCGCGATGTCTAATGAAAAACTGTTTTTT.